Shown below are 28 T cell receptor beta chains from a single sample sequenced in a study of T cells after yellow fever vaccination. TCRdb analysed the 5' RACE reads with MiXCR anew, one entry per CDR3 protein. The table lists 110,000 or so distinct CDR3 sequences, about 6.8% of them singletons. The starting material was CD4+ T cells sorted from PBMCs, obtained about 41 days after the first yellow fever vaccination. All receptors derive from a young man who received the YFV17D yellow fever vaccine.

This clonotype occurred many times. The rearrangement joins TRBV5-1 to TRBJ2-5; tentatively, D is TRBD1 or TRBD2 (5 bases each). Germline CDR1 and CDR2: SGHRS and YFSETQ. V lost 2 bases to trimming and J lost 1 base, with 9 bases between them. This CDR3 has 14 amino acids. CDR3 in DNA: TGCGCCAGCAGCTTCGGGGACCCCCAAGAGACCCAGTACTTC. Amino acids: CASSFGDPQETQYF.

This clonotype was counted ten times or more. The V and J genes are TRBV12-3 or TRBV12-4 and TRBJ2-7, with D tentatively TRBD1 or TRBD2 (5 bases each). The CDR3 length is 16 residues. V shed 0 bases and J shed 4 bases, with 16 bases lying between them. DNA for the CDR3: TGTGCCAGCAGTTTAGCGCTGGGACCAAGCACGTACGAGCAGTACTTC. Translated: CASSLALGPSTYEQYF.

In its sample, this clonotype was seen many times. The rearrangement joins TRBV6-2 or TRBV6-3 to TRBJ2-1; D uncertain. There are 14 residues in the CDR3. The germline V gene encodes CDR1 MNHEY and CDR2 SVGEGT. V lost 6 bases and J 3 bases, leaving 12 bases between the germline ends. CDR3 sequence reads: CASSPSVGYNEQFF. The CDR3 DNA reads TGTGCCAGCAGCCCCTCGGTAGGCTACAATGAGCAGTTCTTC.

This clonotype showed up many times. J is TRBJ2-1 and V is TRBV9, with unresolved D. The germline V gene has CDR1 SGDLS and CDR2 YYNGEE. V lost 4 bases and J lost 8, with 13 bases in between. The CDR3 has 13 amino acids. The CDR3 spells CASSLDWVDEQFF. The CDR3 DNA sequence: TGTGCCAGCAGCCTCGACTGGGTTGATGAGCAGTTCTTC.

In its sample, this clonotype was seen many times. The chain joins TRBV6-2 or TRBV6-3 to TRBJ2-5; 14 nucleotides match TRBD2. The CDR3 has 18 residues. V dropped 5 bases and J dropped 5; count of bases not matched to a gene: 13. Germline V gives CDR1 MNHEY, CDR2 SVGEGT. For the CDR3, the DNA is TGTGCCAGCAGTCGCCAACCGGGACTAGCGGGGGAAAGTGAGACCCAGTACTTC. Amino acids: CASSRQPGLAGESETQYF.

This clonotype was counted ten times or more. The rearrangement uses TRBV5-1 and TRBJ2-7; 11 positions agree with TRBD1. CDR1 and CDR2 from the germline V gene are SGHRS and YFSETQ. Trimming took 0 bases from V and 6 from J; bases not matched to a gene: 5. This CDR3 has 15 residues. CDR3 loop: CASSLVGGQGAEQYF. The CDR3 DNA reads as TGCGCCAGCAGCTTGGTTGGTGGACAGGGGGCCGAGCAGTACTTC.

This clonotype has a count of ten or more. The chain carries TRBV12-3 or TRBV12-4 and TRBJ2-7, with D possibly being TRBD1 or TRBD2 (7 bases each). The CDR3 is made up of 16 amino acids. The V end lost 10 bases, the J end lost 6 bases, and 28 bases lay between the germline ends. The CDR3 reads CATSWGGRQGIGEQYF. In DNA form, the CDR3 reads TGTGCCACCTCTTGGGGGGGGAGACAGGGAATAGGCGAGCAGTACTTC.

This clonotype came up many times. The CDR3 nucleotides read TGTGCCAGCAGTTTAGGGTCGGGGAAAGAGACCCAGTACTTC. It codes for CASSLGSGKETQYF. This rearrangement joins TRBV12-3 or TRBV12-4 to TRBJ2-5, with TRBD2 as a possible D gene (5 bases). V was trimmed by 1 base and J by 3 bases, leaving 9 bases between them. The CDR3 loop spans 14 amino acids.

This clonotype was found many times. This chain links TRBV7-3 with TRBJ2-2; D may be TRBD1 (5 bases). The CDR3 length is 16 residues. The V gene's germline CDR1 is SGHTA and CDR2 FQGTGA. V was trimmed by 2 bases and J by 1 base, leaving 11 bases between them. CDR3 residues: CASSLGFQGNTGELFF. Written as DNA, the CDR3 is TGTGCCAGCAGCTTAGGGTTTCAGGGGAACACCGGGGAGCTGTTTTTT.

There are many counts of this clonotype. This chain uses TRBV6-1 with TRBJ1-5, with TRBD1 matching 9 bases. This CDR3 contains 14 residues. The V gene's germline CDR1 is MNHNS and CDR2 SASEGT. V shed 4 bases, J shed 5 bases, and the junction held 3 bases outside the gene matches. CDR3 sequence reads: CASSADRGYQPQHF. The CDR3 coding sequence is TGTGCCAGCAGTGCGGACAGGGGCTATCAGCCCCAGCATTTT.

The CDR3 reads CASSTSGGDTQYF. CDR3 in DNA: TGTGCCAGTAGTACGTCGGGAGGCGATACGCAGTATTTT. This chain connects TRBV19 to TRBJ2-3, with 7 positions matching TRBD2. This CDR3 has 13 residues. CDR1 is LNHDA, CDR2 SQIVND, per germline (reference sequence). The V segment lost 4 bases and the J segment 6 bases; nucleotides outside the gene matches: 4.

This clonotype has a count of ten or more. The J gene is TRBJ2-1, the V gene TRBV4-2, with D perhaps matching TRBD2 (7 bases). V was cut by 1 base and J by 7 bases, with 11 bases left in between. CDR3 length equals 14 residues. Germline loops: CDR1 LGHNA, CDR2 YNFKEQ. The CDR3 region has the DNA TGTGCCAGCAGCCAAGGGCGGGGGCTGAATGAGCAGTTCTTC. It codes for CASSQGRGLNEQFF.

Ten or more counts support this clonotype. The chain has TRBV4-3 and TRBJ2-5; the D gene is possibly TRBD2 (7 bases). The germline gives CDR1 LGHNA, CDR2 YSLEER. The CDR3 extends over 16 amino acids. V shed 4 bases and J shed 7 bases, with 22 bases lying between them. The CDR3 DNA sequence: TGCGCCAGCAGCCTCATGAATTACAGGGAGGGCGGGACCCAGTACTTC. Encoded protein: CASSLMNYREGGTQYF.

This clonotype was seen more than once but under ten times. The rearrangement uses TRBV3-1 and TRBJ2-2; 9 bases map to TRBD1. V was clipped by 7 bases and J by 7 bases; unmatched bases: 13. The CDR3 runs 16 residues. From germline, CDR1 is LGHDT and CDR2 YNNKEL (reference sequence). Here the CDR3 reads CASISSGTGKVGELFF. The CDR3 coding sequence is TGTGCCAGCATATCGTCCGGGACAGGGAAGGTCGGGGAGCTGTTTTTT.

The table lists this clonotype with many counts. The chain employs TRBV7-2 and TRBJ2-1, with D tentatively TRBD2 (5 bases). The germline V and J ends were trimmed by 5 bases and 13 bases, with 15 bases remaining between them. The CDR3 loop spans 12 amino acids. CDR1 SGHTA and CDR2 FQGNSA come from the germline V gene. CDR3 sequence (DNA): TGTGCCAGCAGCCTGATCTTCGGGGTTCAGTTCTTC. The encoded protein is CASSLIFGVQFF.

This clonotype was picked up many times. This rearrangement joins TRBV6-5 to TRBJ1-2; 8 bases map to TRBD1. Germline V gene data show CDR1 as MNHEY and CDR2 as SVGAGI. J lost 8 bases, V lost 6 bases, and 14 bases had no gene match. The CDR3 length is 15 residues. The DNA for the CDR3 is TGTGCCAGCAGGGGTTATGGGACAGGCGCTGGCGGCTACACCTTC. Protein: CASRGYGTGAGGYTF.

This clonotype has ten or more counts. The V gene is TRBV12-3 or TRBV12-4, the J gene TRBJ2-2, with TRBD2 matching over 8 bases. V trimming: 8 bases; J trimming: 4 bases; junction bases outside the gene matches: 12. The CDR3 consists of 16 residues. CDR3 DNA sequence: TGTGCCAGCCCCTCGGGCGGGGGGCGCGCCACCGGGGAGCTGTTTTTT. Encoded protein: CASPSGGGRATGELFF.

This clonotype showed up many times. CDR3 sequence reads: CSASPRTGQETQYF. The CDR3 coding sequence is TGCAGTGCTAGTCCCAGGACAGGCCAAGAGACCCAGTACTTC. V usage is TRBV20-1 and J usage is TRBJ2-5; TRBD1 agrees at 7 bases. Trimming cost V 3 bases and J 1 base; bases outside gene matches: 5. Germline loops: CDR1 DFQATT, CDR2 SNEGSKA (reference sequence). The CDR3 totals 14 residues.

This clonotype appeared many times. This sequence joins TRBV11-2 and TRBJ2-1, with D possibly being TRBD2 (6 bases). The CDR3 has 13 residues. V gave up 5 bases and J gave up 6 bases, with 11 bases separating them. Germline V CDR1 and CDR2: SGHAT, FQNNGV. DNA of the CDR3: TGTGCCAGCAGCCCTGGACTATCCAATGAGCAGTTCTTC. This translates into CASSPGLSNEQFF. Full variable domain (rest looked up from reference TRBV11-2 and TRBJ2-1): EAGVAQSPRYKIIEKRQSVAFWCNPISGHATLYWYQQILGQGPKLLIQFQNNGVVDDSQLPKDRFSAERLKGVDSTLKIQPAKLEDSAVYLCASSPGLSNEQFFGPGTRLTVL.

This clonotype was recorded at least ten times. The chain combines TRBV28 with TRBJ1-2; the D is unclear. The length of the CDR3 is 11 residues. V lost 3 bases and J lost 5, with 4 bases in between. The germline V gene encodes CDR1 MDHEN and CDR2 SYDVKM. The CDR3 loop is CASSLSYGYTF. As DNA, the CDR3 is TGTGCCAGCAGTTTGAGTTATGGCTACACCTTC.

The table lists this clonotype with a few counts. The chain has TRBV10-3 and TRBJ2-2; no clear D. The germline CDR1 and CDR2 sequences are ENHRY and SYGVKD. Trimming cost V 2 bases and J 9 bases, with 7 bases left between them. The CDR3 consists of 12 residues. The CDR3 is CAISEMFRELFF. The CDR3 coding sequence is TGTGCCATCAGTGAGATGTTCCGGGAGCTGTTTTTT.

This clonotype was observed many times. V gene TRBV12-3 or TRBV12-4 combines with J gene TRBJ1-6; TRBD1 matches at 10 bases. CDR3 length: 14 amino acids. V shed 6 bases and J 6 bases; nucleotides not matched to a gene: 2. In nucleotides, the CDR3 is TGTGCCAGCAGGGGGACAGGGGTTAATTCACCCCTCCACTTT. This sequence encodes CASRGTGVNSPLHF.

This clonotype came up many times. The chain has TRBV15 and TRBJ1-4; D uncertain. This CDR3 contains 13 residues. Trimming shortened V by 1 base and J by 7 bases, and 7 bases separated the two germline ends. The germline CDR1 and CDR2 sequences are LNHNV and YYDKDF (reference sequence). CDR3 protein: CATSRGVSEKLFF. DNA for the CDR3: TGTGCCACCAGCAGAGGGGTTAGTGAAAAACTGTTTTTT.

This clonotype occurred many times. The V gene is TRBV12-3 or TRBV12-4, the J gene TRBJ1-5, with D possibly matching TRBD1 (5 bases). V lost 6 bases and J lost 4, with 10 bases in between. There are 13 residues in the CDR3. The CDR3 loop reads CASSVRGNQPQHF. The CDR3 DNA follows: TGTGCCAGCAGCGTCCGGGGGAATCAGCCCCAGCATTTT.

The table lists this clonotype with many counts. This rearrangement joins TRBV5-1 to TRBJ1-2; no clear D. The V gene's germline CDR1 is SGHRS and CDR2 YFSETQ. The CDR3 consists of 14 residues. V lost 0 bases and J 0 bases, leaving 6 bases between the germline ends. The CDR3 coding sequence is TGCGCCAGCAGCTTGGAATCCCCTAACTATGGCTACACCTTC. This gives the protein CASSLESPNYGYTF.

Ten or more counts support this clonotype. The chain combines TRBV5-1 with TRBJ2-1, with D unclear. The CDR3 spans 14 residues. Germline CDR1 reads SGHRS; CDR2 reads YFSETQ. Trimming took off 0 bases at V and 10 bases at J, with 14 bases between the two ends. In nucleotides, the CDR3 is TGCGCCAGCAGCTTGGAATTAGCCGCTCGGGAGCAGTTCTTC. It codes for CASSLELAAREQFF.

In this sample, this clonotype turned up many times. The genes are TRBV12-3 or TRBV12-4 and TRBJ1-6; tentative D call: TRBD1 (5 bases). V lost 4 bases and J lost 9, with 13 bases in between. The CDR3 is made up of 14 amino acids. The CDR3 nucleotides read TGTGCCAGCAGTTGGGACGGGCTTTTTTCACCCCTCCACTTT. This gives the protein CASSWDGLFSPLHF.

The table lists this clonotype with many counts. The chain recombines TRBV5-1 with TRBJ2-2; D not resolved. V lost 4 bases and J lost 0, with 16 bases in between. Germline loops: CDR1 SGHRS, CDR2 YFSETQ. The CDR3 contains 17 residues. CDR3 nucleotide sequence: TGCGCCAGCAGCGAACGACCTGGCGGCGCGAACACCGGGGAGCTGTTTTTT. It codes for CASSERPGGANTGELFF. Full variable domain (outside the CDR3, taken from reference TRBV5-1 and TRBJ2-2): KAGVTQTPRYLIKTRGQQVTLSCSPISGHRSVSWYQQTPGQGLQFLFEYFSETQRNKGNFPGRFSGRQFSNSRSEMNVSTLELGDSALYLCASSERPGGANTGELFFGEGSRLTVL.